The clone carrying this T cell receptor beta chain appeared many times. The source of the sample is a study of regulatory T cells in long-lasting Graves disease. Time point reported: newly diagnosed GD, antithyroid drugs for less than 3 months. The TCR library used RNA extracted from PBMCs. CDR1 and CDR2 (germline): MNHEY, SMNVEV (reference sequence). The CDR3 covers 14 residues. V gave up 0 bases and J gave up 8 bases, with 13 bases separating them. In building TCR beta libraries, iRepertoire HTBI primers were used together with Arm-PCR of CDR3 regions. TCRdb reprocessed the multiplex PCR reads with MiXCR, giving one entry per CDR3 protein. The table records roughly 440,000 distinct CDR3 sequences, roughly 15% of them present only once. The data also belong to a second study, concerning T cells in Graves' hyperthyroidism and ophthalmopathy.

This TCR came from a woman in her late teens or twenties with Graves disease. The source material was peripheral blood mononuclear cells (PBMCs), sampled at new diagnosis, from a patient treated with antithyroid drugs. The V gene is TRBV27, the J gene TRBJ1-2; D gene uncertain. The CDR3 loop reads CASSLSPQTQGYTF. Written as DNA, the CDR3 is TGTGCCAGCAGTTTATCCCCCCAGACGCAAGGCTACACCTTC.